This T cell receptor beta chain was identified during a study of regulatory T cells in long-lasting Graves disease. Study results and caveats: Persistent disease was characterized by preferential usage of TRBV28, TRBJ1-2 and TRBJ2-5.

Assembly of TCR beta libraries relied on iRepertoire HTBI primers together with Arm-PCR of CDR3 regions. TCRdb reprocessed the multiplex PCR reads via MiXCR and lists one record per CDR3 protein. The sample lists 320,000 or so distinct CDR3 sequences, more than 15% occurring once. Time point specified: newly diagnosed GD, antithyroid drugs for less than 3 months. Construction of the TCR library relied on RNA isolated from PBMCs. Xi'an, China, was home to the endocrinology department that provided patients. Roughly 9.9-milliliter peripheral blood samples went into EDTA tubes. The CDR3 covers 13 residues. Germline-derived CDR1 and CDR2 are MNHNS and SASEGT. V lost 6 bases, J lost 6 bases, and 14 bases lay in between. In regard to this clonotype: Its antigen is unidentified.

This receptor was taken from a female donor with Graves disease. The chain links TRBV6-1 to TRBJ1-1; D is uncertain. The specimen comprised peripheral blood mononuclear cells (PBMCs), sampled at new diagnosis, from a patient treated with antithyroid drugs. The CDR3 DNA follows: TGTGCCAGCAGCCAAGATTACAAGGCTGAAGCTTTCTTT. Translation gives CASSQDYKAEAFF.